The 2 T cell receptor beta chains given below trace back to one sample, sequenced in a study of CD8+ T cells in alopecia areata. It was cDNA, reverse transcribed from extracted RNA, that served as the sequencing template. Measured with immunoSEQ multiplex PCR; TCRdb has only the in-frame clones, and not every one. Of 150,000 to 200,000 clones listed, 60% are singletons. The treatment denotes: oral pan-JAK inhibitor, 5-10 mg twice daily. The sequencing used CD4+ T cells sorted from blood, collected at week 24, from a patient treated with tofacitinib. These receptors were collected from a human donor with alopecia areata.

The chain recombines TRBV5-5 with TRBJ2-4, with 10 bases identical to TRBD1. The CDR3 consists of 13 residues. Germline CDR1 and CDR2: SGHKS and YYEKEE (reference sequence). V gave up 7 bases and J gave up 7 bases; unmatched junction bases: 5. The CDR3 DNA reads as TGTGCCAGCCTCGGACAGGGGGAGAACATTCAGTACTTC. The encoded protein is CASLGQGENIQYF.

This clone came up a few times. The V and J genes are TRBV7-9 and TRBJ2-7, with TRBD1 matching over 7 bases. The CDR3 runs 13 residues. J lost 7 bases, V lost 8 bases, and 11 bases had no gene match. Germline lookup yields CDR1 SEHNR and CDR2 FQNEAQ (reference sequence). The CDR3 DNA follows: TGTGCCAGCGAAAACAGGGGCGTCGGAGAGCAGTACTTC. Translation: CASENRGVGEQYF.